This T cell receptor beta chain was sequenced in a study of T-cell memory formation after mild COVID-19. This CDR3 comprises 14 residues. Germline-derived CDR1 and CDR2 are ENHRY and SYGVKD. Deletions cut 7 bases from V and 3 bases from J, with 14 bases between. TCRdb independently ran MiXCR on the 5' RACE reads; one entry per CDR3 protein. Of 350,000 to 550,000 distinct CDR3 sequences in the sample, approximately 18% are singletons; the top ten hold under 25%. This clonotype was detected only a few times. This TCR was recovered from a man aged 18 to 29 who had mild COVID-19 (a few samples of this study predate the infection). Cell type and time point are not known. The sample comprised PBMCs or a T cell subset sorted from them (not recorded which). The chain carries TRBV10-3 and TRBJ2-3; D gene unclear. DNA for the CDR3: TGTGCCATCACGCCTAGGGAACAAACAGATACGCAGTATTTT. Translated, it gives CAITPREQTDTQYF.